These T cell receptor beta chains were read from a single sample in a study of T cell changes during pregnancy in multiple sclerosis. TCRdb's table, derived via immunoSEQ multiplex PCR, lists solely in-frame clones and lacks some. Among about 27,000 clones, 85% to 90% were seen once, and the ten largest hold around a sixth. The specimen comprised CD8+ T cells from peripheral blood mononuclear cells, sampled in the second trimester of pregnancy. These receptors were obtained from a female donor with multiple sclerosis, enrolled in a pregnancy study. CDR3s include the opening cysteine and the closing phenylalanine or tryptophan. D genes are given only for firm matches. Only some rows state a clone size, as once, few, many or a class for expanded clones.

>14|TRBJ1-4|.|TRBV13|.
TGTGCCAGCAGCTCTAGCTCAACTAATGAAAAACTGTTTTTT
CASSSSSTNEKLFF
>15|TRBJ2-7|.|TRBV6-5|TRBD2
TGTGCCAGCAGTTACTCGACTAGCGGTTTGTACGAGCAGTACTTC
CASSYSTSGLYEQYF
>15|TRBJ2-3|.|TRBV6-1|.
TGTGCCAGCAGTGAAGGGTGGGGCATCCCAGATACGCAGTATTTT
CASSEGWGIPDTQYF
>15|TRBJ2-7|.|TRBV19|TRBD2
TGTGCCAGTAGCCCGGTCCCAGCGGGAGTAAATGAGCAGTACTTC
CASSPVPAGVNEQYF
>16|TRBJ2-3|.|TRBV6-4|TRBD2
TGTGCCAGCAGTGGACTAGCGGGAGCGAGCGCAGATACGCAGTATTTT
CASSGLAGASADTQYF
>16|TRBJ2-1|.|TRBV5-6|TRBD2
TGTGCCAGCAGCTCGACTAGCGGGACCGGTTTAGCTGAGCAGTTCTTC
CASSSTSGTGLAEQFF
>19|TRBJ2-2|.|TRBV7-3|TRBD1
TGTGCCAGCAGCGCCTGGGACAGCGCAAACCCCGCGAACACCGGGGAGCTGTTTTTT
CASSAWDSANPANTGELFF
>13|TRBJ2-1|.|TRBV25-1|.
TGTGCCAGCAGTGGCGGGACAGTCGGTGAGCAGTTCTTC
CASSGGTVGEQFF
>15|TRBJ2-5|.|TRBV6-5|TRBD1
TGTGCCAGCAGTTATCCGAGACAGGGGGCTTGGGAGCAGTACTTC
CASSYPRQGAWEQYF
>19|TRBJ1-2|.|TRBV10-3|.
TGTGCCATCAGCGAATCTCGGGCCGGGACACCCGGGGATGGCTATGGCTACACCTTC
CAISESRAGTPGDGYGYTF
>13|TRBJ2-7|.|TRBV6-1|.
TGTGCCAGCAGTGAAGGGGCCAATTACGAGCAGTACTTC
CASSEGANYEQYF
>16|TRBJ2-7|.|TRBV7-9|TRBD1
TGTGCCAGCAGCCCGCCGACAGGGCCACTGAGAAACGAGCAGTACTTC
CASSPPTGPLRNEQYF
>15|TRBJ2-6|.|TRBV27|.
TGTGCCAGCAGTTTAGTGGCCGCTGGGGCCAACGTCCTGACTTTC
CASSLVAAGANVLTF
>13|TRBJ2-1|.|TRBV5-6|TRBD2
TGTGCCAGCAGCCCTACCCAAGCGGGAGAGCAGTTCTTC
CASSPTQAGEQFF
>14|TRBJ2-5|.|TRBV18|.
TGTGCCAGCTCACCGGAGGGAATCGGAGAGACCCAGTACTTC
CASSPEGIGETQYF
>13|TRBJ1-1|.|TRBV6-6|TRBD1
TGTGCCAGCAGCCGGACAGGGACCACTGAAGCTTTCTTT
CASSRTGTTEAFF
>16|TRBJ2-1|.|TRBV4-1|TRBD2
TGCGCCAGCAGATTGCGACTAGCGCTAATTTACAATGAGCAGTTCTTC
CASRLRLALIYNEQFF
>15|TRBJ2-1|medium-sized|TRBV7-9|TRBD1
TGTGCCAGCAGCTTTGTCCGGGACAGTCTCAATGAGCAGTTCTTC
CASSFVRDSLNEQFF
>13|TRBJ2-7|.|TRBV10-3|TRBD2
TGTGCCATCGGTAGCGGGAGTATCTACGAGCAGTACTTC
CAIGSGSIYEQYF
>15|TRBJ2-2|.|TRBV28|.
TGTGCCAGCAGTTTATTGGGGGCTCCTACCGGGGAGCTGTTTTTT
CASSLLGAPTGELFF
>14|TRBJ2-7|.|TRBV28|TRBD1
TGTGCCAGCAGTTTCGGGACAGGGTCCTACGAGCAGTACTTC
CASSFGTGSYEQYF
>16|TRBJ2-1|.|TRBV9|TRBD2
TGTGCCAGCAGCGTAATGGGACTAGCGGCCTACAATGAGCAGTTCTTC
CASSVMGLAAYNEQFF
>18|TRBJ2-7|medium-sized|TRBV7-8|TRBD1
TGTGCCAGCAGCTTGGGCGGGGCCGTGGCGGGACAGGGTAACGAGCAGTACTTC
CASSLGGAVAGQGNEQYF
>17|TRBJ1-1|.|TRBV27|.
TGTGCCAGCAGTAAAGTAACAGGGCTCCTCATGAACACTGAAGCTTTCTTT
CASSKVTGLLMNTEAFF
>12|TRBJ1-1|.|TRBV29-1|TRBD1
TGCAGCGTTGCTGAGACAGGGGGTGAAGCTTTCTTT
CSVAETGGEAFF
>12|TRBJ2-1|.|TRBV28|.
TGTGCCAGCAGTCTCTCCTACAATGAGCAGTTCTTC
CASSLSYNEQFF
>15|TRBJ2-5|.|TRBV6-1|TRBD1
TGTGCCAGCAGTTCTAACAGGGGGTACCAAGAGACCCAGTACTTC
CASSSNRGYQETQYF
>15|TRBJ2-1|few|TRBV27|.
TGTGCCAGCAGTTCAACAGGGAGCTCCTACAATGAGCAGTTCTTC
CASSSTGSSYNEQFF
>15|TRBJ2-7|.|TRBV28|.
TGTGCCAGCAGCCCCATAATCAGGGGTTCGCACGAGCAGTACTTC
CASSPIIRGSHEQYF
>16|TRBJ2-1|.|TRBV28|.
TGTGCCAGCAGTTTACAGGGGCAGGGGATTTACAATGAGCAGTTCTTC
CASSLQGQGIYNEQFF
>15|TRBJ2-3|.|TRBV28|TRBD2
TGTGCCAGCAGTTTCCGGCTAGCGGGAGGGGATACGCAGTATTTT
CASSFRLAGGDTQYF
>13|TRBJ2-5|.|TRBV7-8|.
TGTGCCAGCAACGTACTAGCACAAGAGACCCAGTACTTC
CASNVLAQETQYF
>16|TRBJ2-4|.|TRBV28|TRBD2
TGTGCCACCGACAAGGGGACTAGCGGCCCCCAAAACATTCAGTACTTC
CATDKGTSGPQNIQYF
>16|TRBJ2-1|few|TRBV6-4|TRBD2
TGTGCCAGCAGTGACACACTAGCGGGAGACTACAATGAGCAGTTCTTC
CASSDTLAGDYNEQFF
>16|TRBJ2-3|.|TRBV9|.
TGTGCCAGCAGCGCAGGGGGGACAGAAAGCACAGATACGCAGTATTTT
CASSAGGTESTDTQYF